Listed below are T cell receptor beta chains from one sample, sequenced in a study of cytomegalovirus exposure and HLA in healthy donors. Sequencing was performed with immunoSEQ multiplex PCR; in TCRdb, only in-frame clones are kept and a portion is missing. Of under 200,000 clones in the sample, about 80% were seen once. Sequenced sample: PBMCs. Receptors were obtained from a man in his 60s in good health and CMV-seronegative. Each CDR3 is given without its conserved first and last residue. Fields, in order: V gene, D gene, clone size, CDR3 protein. D genes are given only for firm matches. Size values are once, few and many counts, or a class for expanded clones, and some rows have none.

v_call: TRBV5-1; d_call: .; clone_size: .; cdr3_aa: ASSLDGGTEAF
v_call: TRBV6-5; d_call: .; clone_size: .; cdr3_aa: ASGRVNTEAF
v_call: TRBV7-8; d_call: TRBD2; clone_size: .; cdr3_aa: ASSLAGAGGLLF
v_call: TRBV30; d_call: .; clone_size: .; cdr3_aa: AWTGGDEQF
v_call: TRBV6-5; d_call: .; clone_size: once; cdr3_aa: ASREAGSSTDTQY
v_call: TRBV11-3; d_call: .; clone_size: .; cdr3_aa: ASSLGGRNTGELF
v_call: TRBV28; d_call: .; clone_size: .; cdr3_aa: ASSSPGTEAF
v_call: TRBV7-2; d_call: .; clone_size: once; cdr3_aa: ASSLVGGYNEQF
v_call: TRBV29-1; d_call: .; clone_size: .; cdr3_aa: SVEDRDYEQY
v_call: TRBV10-2; d_call: TRBD2; clone_size: .; cdr3_aa: ASRQLAGIDITQY
v_call: TRBV19; d_call: TRBD1; clone_size: .; cdr3_aa: ASRDRGVKYGYT
v_call: TRBV25-1; d_call: .; clone_size: .; cdr3_aa: ASSASGVPEAF
v_call: TRBV30; d_call: .; clone_size: .; cdr3_aa: AWSSGGTYEQY
v_call: TRBV6-1; d_call: TRBD1; clone_size: .; cdr3_aa: ASRGVSGGTEAF
v_call: TRBV30; d_call: .; clone_size: .; cdr3_aa: AWSFRGGSLSYEQY
v_call: TRBV29-1; d_call: .; clone_size: .; cdr3_aa: SVNLGGIYYGYT
v_call: TRBV19; d_call: .; clone_size: .; cdr3_aa: ASTADSSYNEQF
v_call: TRBV6-5; d_call: TRBD2; clone_size: few; cdr3_aa: ASRIAGVHNEQF
v_call: TRBV5-4; d_call: TRBD1; clone_size: .; cdr3_aa: ASSPGWEQGAPGYT
v_call: TRBV5-4; d_call: TRBD1; clone_size: .; cdr3_aa: ASSFPGGASPGYT
v_call: TRBV6-1; d_call: TRBD1; clone_size: few; cdr3_aa: ASMRDSLYEQY
v_call: TRBV4-1; d_call: TRBD2; clone_size: .; cdr3_aa: ASSQDRTSGSAYNEQF
v_call: TRBV7-9; d_call: .; clone_size: .; cdr3_aa: ASSLGAGPRGGQPQH
v_call: TRBV4-1; d_call: .; clone_size: .; cdr3_aa: ASSLLPDTQY
v_call: TRBV5-1; d_call: TRBD2; clone_size: once; cdr3_aa: ASSSGTSGRMYNEQF
v_call: TRBV5-1; d_call: .; clone_size: .; cdr3_aa: ASSLESRVSYEQY
v_call: TRBV4-1; d_call: .; clone_size: .; cdr3_aa: ASSQVEWSGELF
v_call: TRBV11-2; d_call: .; clone_size: .; cdr3_aa: ASSLYNSYEQY
v_call: TRBV10-1; d_call: TRBD1; clone_size: .; cdr3_aa: ASRTGQGNQETQY
v_call: TRBV2; d_call: .; clone_size: .; cdr3_aa: ASPNEGTDTQY
v_call: TRBV1; d_call: .; clone_size: once; cdr3_aa: TSGDIFPSGRRAPSTDTQY
v_call: TRBV6-1; d_call: .; clone_size: .; cdr3_aa: ASSEQGTGELF
v_call: TRBV19; d_call: .; clone_size: once; cdr3_aa: ASLTGPPRGYGYT
v_call: TRBV5-6; d_call: .; clone_size: .; cdr3_aa: ASSFPSAYEQY
v_call: TRBV7-2; d_call: TRBD1; clone_size: .; cdr3_aa: ASSSPGGMDTIY
v_call: TRBV5-8; d_call: TRBD1; clone_size: .; cdr3_aa: ASSLRPNRGLGNQPQH
v_call: TRBV4-1; d_call: .; clone_size: few; cdr3_aa: ASSRYRELDEQY
v_call: TRBV5-6; d_call: .; clone_size: .; cdr3_aa: ASSPRTEPYEQY
v_call: TRBV28; d_call: .; clone_size: .; cdr3_aa: ASSLDSPSGYT
v_call: TRBV19; d_call: TRBD1; clone_size: few; cdr3_aa: ASSTKTGYEQY
v_call: TRBV6-1; d_call: .; clone_size: .; cdr3_aa: ASKQNNQPQH